This T cell receptor (beta chain) stems from a study of cytomegalovirus exposure and HLA in healthy donors. The study, taken as a whole, reports: It was only CMV serostatus that was available as immune exposure information. Based on reports, TCR beta sequences accurately predicted HLA-A and HLA-B alleles for most subjects.

About this clone: Its antigen is not identified.

A multiplex PCR was run with 60 Vbeta primers and 13 Jbeta primers. Clones were sequenced by immunoSEQ multiplex PCR, and TCRdb holds only the in-frame ones, with some missing. The sample has 130,000 or so clones, 80% to 85% seen once. This CDR3 comprises 15 residues. The J segment lost 7 bases and the V segment lost 0 bases, leaving 2 bases of the junction unmatched. Germline values: CDR1 SGHRS, CDR2 YFSETQ. Sequencing was performed on PBMCs. The chain uses TRBV5-1 and TRBJ1-6; 9 bases are shared with TRBD1. The TCR comes from a man aged 30 to 39 in good health and CMV-seronegative. The CDR3 spells CASSLEDRGNSPLHF. For the CDR3, the DNA is TGCGCCAGCAGCTTGGAGGACAGGGGCAATTCACCCCTCCACTTT. Using reference TRBV5-1 and TRBJ1-6 for the parts outside the CDR3, the full variable domain is KAGVTQTPRYLIKTRGQQVTLSCSPISGHRSVSWYQQTPGQGLQFLFEYFSETQRNKGNFPGRFSGRQFSNSRSEMNVSTLELGDSALYLCASSLEDRGNSPLHFGNGTRLTVT.